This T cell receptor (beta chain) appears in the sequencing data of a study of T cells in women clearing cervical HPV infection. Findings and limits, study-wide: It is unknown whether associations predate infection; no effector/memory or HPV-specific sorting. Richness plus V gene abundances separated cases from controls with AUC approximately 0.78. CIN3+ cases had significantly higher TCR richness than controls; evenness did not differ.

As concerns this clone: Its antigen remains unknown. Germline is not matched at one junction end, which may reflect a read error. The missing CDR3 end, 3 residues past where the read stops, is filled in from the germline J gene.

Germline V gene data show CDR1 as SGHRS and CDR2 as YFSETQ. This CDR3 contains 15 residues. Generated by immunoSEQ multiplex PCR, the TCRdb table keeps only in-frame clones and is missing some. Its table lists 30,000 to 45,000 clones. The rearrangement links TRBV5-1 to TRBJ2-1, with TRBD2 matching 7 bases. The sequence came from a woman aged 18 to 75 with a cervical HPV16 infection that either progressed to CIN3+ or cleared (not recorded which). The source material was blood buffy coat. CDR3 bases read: TGCGCCAACAGCCCAAGCGGGGTCTCCTACAATGAG. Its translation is CANSPSGVSYNE. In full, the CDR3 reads CANSPSGVSYNEQFF.